This T cell receptor (beta chain) was obtained from a study of chemoradiotherapy in HPV16-positive cancers. Whole-study results and caveats: HPV-specific T cells were functionally defined from only two HPV16-positive patients. Candidate HPV-specific clones and E7-related TCR motifs grew in tumor during treatment.

Repertoires were sampled repeatedly during chemoradiotherapy. CDR1 and CDR2 from the germline V gene are SGHTS and YDEGEE. The V gene end was trimmed by 3 bases and the J gene end by 6 bases; junction bases not matched to a gene: 9. The CDR3 consists of 16 residues. Produced via immunoSEQ multiplex PCR; TCRdb's table is partial and in-frame only. In the table there are fewer than 4,500 clones, 84% of which are singletons. Regarding this clone: Antigen unknown.

The sample here was tumor tissue, taken from a patient who underwent chemoradiotherapy. The origin of this receptor is a human donor with HPV-associated anogenital cancer. The V and J genes are TRBV5-8 and TRBJ2-3; TRBD1 aligns across 11 bases. As DNA, the CDR3 is TGTGCCAGCAGCTCCCCGACGGGACAGGGGGTGGATACGCAGTATTTT. It translates to CASSSPTGQGVDTQYF.